The rows below give T cell receptor beta chains drawn from one sample of a study of vaccination and CD4 T cells after COVID-19. These TCRs are of unknown antigen specificity. TCRdb re-analysed the PCR reads in MiXCR, keeping a single row per CDR3 protein. In the table there are about 15,000 distinct CDR3 sequences, around 50% of which are singletons. This specimen was CD4+ T cells from blood, cultured in vitro, taken about 7 months after SARS-CoV-2 vaccination. These receptor sequences come from a human donor who had recovered from COVID-19. The conserved cysteine and the conserved F or W are not part of the CDR3 here. D genes are given only for firm matches.

D	V	J	CDR3
-	TRBV18	TRBJ2-7	ASSPDGQGKQY
TRBD1	TRBV7-2	TRBJ1-3	ASRNRGQGGNTIY
-	TRBV20-1	TRBJ1-1	SAGPRGGAEAF
-	TRBV19	TRBJ1-6	ASSPDVDSPLH
-	TRBV6-1	TRBJ1-6	ASSATSSYNSPLH
-	TRBV20-1	TRBJ2-3	SAREGLTDTQY
TRBD2	TRBV20-1	TRBJ2-7	SAWTGTTYEQY
-	TRBV11-2	TRBJ1-6	ASSLTGRNSPLH
-	TRBV20-1	TRBJ2-5	SALLENRETQY
TRBD2	TRBV20-1	TRBJ2-1	SARLRGGSSYNEQF
-	TRBV9	TRBJ2-1	AGLGRGSDEQF
TRBD2	TRBV7-3	TRBJ2-3	ASSLLAGVERADTQY
-	TRBV20-1	TRBJ1-6	SAQGNNSPLH
-	TRBV6-2/TRBV6-3	TRBJ1-1	ASSDPPGNTEAF
-	TRBV7-3	TRBJ1-1	ASSLGGDTEAF
TRBD1	TRBV28	TRBJ2-1	ASSSGQGNYNEQF
TRBD1	TRBV6-5	TRBJ1-1	ASSYPGTGKPEAF
-	TRBV6-1	TRBJ1-6	ASSVTGGWTLH
-	TRBV15	TRBJ1-3	ATSIESGNTIY
TRBD1	TRBV2	TRBJ2-1	ASGGQGAQNEQF
-	TRBV20-1	TRBJ2-3	SASVPTSSTDTQY
-	TRBV7-9	TRBJ1-6	ASSLGPGENYNSPLH
-	TRBV20-1	TRBJ1-6	SARGGGGPGSPLH
TRBD2	TRBV20-1	TRBJ2-1	SAVAGGLYEQF
-	TRBV7-9	TRBJ2-2	ASSWPGERGTGELF
-	TRBV20-1	TRBJ2-5	SASGQFKTQY
-	TRBV20-1	TRBJ1-3	SAPAISGNTIY
-	TRBV20-1	TRBJ2-3	SAHGSAVLTDTQY
-	TRBV11-2	TRBJ2-3	ASSSPAGSDTQY
TRBD2	TRBV5-1	TRBJ2-5	ASSPGLVTQETQY
-	TRBV5-4	TRBJ1-2	ASSGRTDYGYT
-	TRBV20-1	TRBJ2-5	SALIGRRVETQY
-	TRBV7-9	TRBJ2-1	ASSLQLRTVSYNEQI
-	TRBV21-1	TRBJ2-7	ASSNPGTALYEQY
-	TRBV7-2	TRBJ1-2	ASSLGGQIYGYT
TRBD2	TRBV20-1	TRBJ2-1	SARDPYSGRATNEQF
TRBD2	TRBV7-6	TRBJ2-5	ASEIGGRGGTQY
TRBD2	TRBV6-2/TRBV6-3	TRBJ2-4	ASSVSGSGAKNIQY
-	TRBV7-3	TRBJ2-1	ASSRGAVNEQF
-	TRBV5-8	TRBJ1-5	ASSPSGRGANQPQH
TRBD2	TRBV19	TRBJ2-1	ASSPIAGVYEQF
TRBD1	TRBV20-1	TRBJ1-5	SARAGTGVDISNQPQH
-	TRBV27	TRBJ1-2	ASSLSVFGTDHYGYT
-	TRBV20-1	TRBJ2-1	SARVGQPIYNEQF
-	TRBV10-1	TRBJ1-6	ASSEYRAGNSPLH
-	TRBV7-9	TRBJ2-5	ASRPVDSKTQY
TRBD2	TRBV20-1	TRBJ2-3	SAVPGGYTQY
-	TRBV20-1	TRBJ1-4	SARSGRGEKLF
TRBD1	TRBV7-9	TRBJ1-2	ASSLWGQANGYT
TRBD2	TRBV6-5	TRBJ2-5	ASSYGLAGGPEQETQY
-	TRBV11-2	TRBJ1-2	ASSLEPAGDFGYT
-	TRBV12-3/TRBV12-4	TRBJ1-1	ASSLLRGGEAF
TRBD2	TRBV24-1	TRBJ2-5	ATRRVSELGGETQY
-	TRBV15	TRBJ1-2	ATGRDFGYGYT
-	TRBV15	TRBJ2-6	ATSNRAGANVLT